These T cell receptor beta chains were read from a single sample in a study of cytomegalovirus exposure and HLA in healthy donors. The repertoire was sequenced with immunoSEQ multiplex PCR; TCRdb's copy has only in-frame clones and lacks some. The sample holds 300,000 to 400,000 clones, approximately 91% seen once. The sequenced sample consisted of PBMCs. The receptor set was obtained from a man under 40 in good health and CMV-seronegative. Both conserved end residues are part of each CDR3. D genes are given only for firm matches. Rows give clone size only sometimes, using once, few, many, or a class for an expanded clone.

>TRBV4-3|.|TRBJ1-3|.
TGCGCCAGCAGCCAAGGCCGGGGGGAAGCTGGAAACACCATATATTTT
CASSQGRGEAGNTIYF
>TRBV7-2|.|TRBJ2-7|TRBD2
TGTGCCAGCAGCTGGGGACGGGGGGGCCTGGGAGAGCAGTACTTC
CASSWGRGGLGEQYF
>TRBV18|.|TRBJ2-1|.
TGTGCCAGCTCACCAGGGACTTCGGCCTACAATGAGCAGTTCTTC
CASSPGTSAYNEQFF
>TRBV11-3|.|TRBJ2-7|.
TGTGCCAGCAGCTTAGATCAACGGGAGCAGTACTTC
CASSLDQREQYF
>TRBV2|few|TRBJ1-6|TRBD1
TGTGCCAGCAGCGGACAGGGGGCGTCACCCCTCCACTTT
CASSGQGASPLHF
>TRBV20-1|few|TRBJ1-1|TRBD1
TGCAGTGCTACTCAGGACAGGAAAGCTTTCTTT
CSATQDRKAFF
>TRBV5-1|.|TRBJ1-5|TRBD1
TGCGCCAGCAGGCGAGACCCCTGGACAGGGAGCAATCAGCCCCAGCATTTT
CASRRDPWTGSNQPQHF
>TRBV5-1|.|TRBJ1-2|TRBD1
TGCGCCAGCAGCTTGGGGGGGACAGACTATGGCTACACCTTC
CASSLGGTDYGYTF
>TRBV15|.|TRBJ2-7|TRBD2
TGTGCCACCAGCAGAGATTATGGTGGCGGGGGGCGCTCCTACGAGCAGTACTTC
CATSRDYGGGGRSYEQYF
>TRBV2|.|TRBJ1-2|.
TGTGCCAGCAGTGAAATACGACAGACGGCGGAAGGCTACACCTTC
CASSEIRQTAEGYTF
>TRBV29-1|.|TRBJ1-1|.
TGCAGCGTCCTAAGGTCGGGGTGGGGATTGAACACTGAAGCTTTCTTT
CSVLRSGWGLNTEAFF
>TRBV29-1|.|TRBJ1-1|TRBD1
TGCAGCGCCTTAGAATTTCAGGACAGGGGGCGCGGGAACACTGAAGCTTTCTTT
CSALEFQDRGRGNTEAFF
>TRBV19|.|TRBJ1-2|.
TGTGCCAGTAGTATAGGAGGGGGAGCTAACTATGGCTACACCTTC
CASSIGGGANYGYTF
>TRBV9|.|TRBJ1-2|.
TGTGCCAGCAGCGTAGCCAGGGTCGACTATGGCTACACCTTC
CASSVARVDYGYTF
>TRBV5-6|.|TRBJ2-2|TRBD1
TGTGCCAGCAGCTTCACAGGGGGCGTGAACACCGGGGAGCTGTTTTTT
CASSFTGGVNTGELFF
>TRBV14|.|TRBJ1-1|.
TGTGCCAGCAGCCAAGAGGAGTACACTGAAGCTTTCTTT
CASSQEEYTEAFF
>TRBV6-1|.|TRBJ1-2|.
TGTGCCAGCAGTGAGCAGGGACTTTATGGCTACACCTTC
CASSEQGLYGYTF
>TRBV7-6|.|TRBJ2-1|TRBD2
TGTGCCAGCAGCCAGCTTAGCGGGGCCTACAATGAGCAGTTCTTC
CASSQLSGAYNEQFF
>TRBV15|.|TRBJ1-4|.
TGTGCCACCAGCAGAGGTTACGGTGATGGTGAAAAACTGTTTTTT
CATSRGYGDGEKLFF
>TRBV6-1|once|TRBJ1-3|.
TGTGCCAGCAGTGAAGTTTACTCTGGAAACACCATATATTTT
CASSEVYSGNTIYF
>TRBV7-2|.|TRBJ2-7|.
TGTGCCAGCAGCTCCCATTGGCAGGGCCACGAGCAGTACTTC
CASSSHWQGHEQYF
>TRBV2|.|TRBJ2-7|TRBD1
TGTGCCAGCAGAGGACAGGGAACCTACGAGCAGTACTTC
CASRGQGTYEQYF
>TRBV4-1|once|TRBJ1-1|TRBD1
TGCGCCAGCAGCCACGGACAGGGTAGGGCTTTCTTT
CASSHGQGRAFF
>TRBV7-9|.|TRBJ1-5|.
TGTGCCAGCAGCTTAGGAACCGGGGGGGCTGAGCCCCAGCATTTT
CASSLGTGGAEPQHF
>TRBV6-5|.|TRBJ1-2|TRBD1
TGTGCCAGCAGTTCTAATACAGGGGTCTATGGCTACACCTTC
CASSSNTGVYGYTF
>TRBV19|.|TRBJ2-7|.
TGTGCCAGTAGTATACGTGGGGGCCTTTCCTACGAGCAGTACTTC
CASSIRGGLSYEQYF
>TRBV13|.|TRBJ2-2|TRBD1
TGTGCCAGCAAAAGGGGACAGGGGTATGGCGGGGAGCTGTTTTTT
CASKRGQGYGGELFF
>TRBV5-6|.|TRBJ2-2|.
TGTGCCAGCAGCTTCCAGGGCGGGGAGCTGTTTTTT
CASSFQGGELFF
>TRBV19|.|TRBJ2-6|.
TGTGCCAGTAGTATAGTGAGCTCTGGGGCCAACGTCCTGACTTTC
CASSIVSSGANVLTF
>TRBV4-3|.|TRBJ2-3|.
TGCGCCAGCAGCCAAGATAATCGTAGAGCTGAGGCCACAGATACGCAGTATTTT
CASSQDNRRAEATDTQYF
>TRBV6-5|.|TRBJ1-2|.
TGTGCCAGCAGTGGAGGGGTTGGCTACACCTTC
CASSGGVGYTF
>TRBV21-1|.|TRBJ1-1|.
TGTGCCAGCAGCCCCCGACAGGGGGTAAACACTGAAGCTTTCTTT
CASSPRQGVNTEAFF
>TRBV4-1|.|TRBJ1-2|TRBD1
TGCGCCAGCAGCCAAGATAGATTTCAAGGGGGCGCGGGTCACTATGGCTACACCTTC
CASSQDRFQGGAGHYGYTF
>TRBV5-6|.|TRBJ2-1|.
TGTGCCAGCAGCTTCAGAAATGAGCAGTTCTTC
CASSFRNEQFF
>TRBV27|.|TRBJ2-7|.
TGTGCCAGCAGTTTTGGGGCGGGGTCTCACTACGAGCAGTACTTC
CASSFGAGSHYEQYF
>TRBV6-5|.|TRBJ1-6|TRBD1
TGTGCCAGCAGCACGGACAGGGCCACTAACTCACCCCTCCACTTT
CASSTDRATNSPLHF
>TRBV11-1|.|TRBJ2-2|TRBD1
TGTGCCAGCAGCTACAGGGGAGCCCCAAACACCGGGGAGCTGTTTTTT
CASSYRGAPNTGELFF